This T cell receptor (beta chain) was captured in a study of T-cell reconstitution after alpha-beta-depleted transplantation in children. Study-level results: As was reported, about two months after transplant, alpha-beta T cells came from several hundred expanded graft clones. Recipient T cells and thymic progenitors that survived were the source of the high TCRbeta diversity seen at day 60 in some patients.

Construction of the TCRbeta library involved unique molecular identifiers. MiXCR was run by TCRdb on the PCR reads, yielding one entry per CDR3 protein. Among roughly 790,000 distinct CDR3 sequences, roughly 15% were seen once, and the ten largest hold 5%. Ten or more counts support this clonotype. Its antigen is unidentified. The CDR3 sequence is 16 residues long. Germline V gene data show CDR1 as SQVTM and CDR2 as ANQGSEA. The V and J ends lost 2 bases and 4 bases respectively, with 17 bases between them. The chain couples TRBV29-1 to TRBJ2-2; D is perhaps TRBD1 (6 bases). Sequenced here: PBMCs, mostly from graft donor cells, sampled 360 days after TCRalphabeta/CD19-depleted stem cell transplant. The TCR sequence derives from a male patient under 18 who had a stem cell transplant for acute lymphoblastic leukemia, so the T cells may come from the graft donor. The CDR3 nucleotides read TGCAGCGTTGAAACAGGGTTCGGACTCTCCACCGGGGAGCTGTTTTTT. Its protein product is CSVETGFGLSTGELFF.